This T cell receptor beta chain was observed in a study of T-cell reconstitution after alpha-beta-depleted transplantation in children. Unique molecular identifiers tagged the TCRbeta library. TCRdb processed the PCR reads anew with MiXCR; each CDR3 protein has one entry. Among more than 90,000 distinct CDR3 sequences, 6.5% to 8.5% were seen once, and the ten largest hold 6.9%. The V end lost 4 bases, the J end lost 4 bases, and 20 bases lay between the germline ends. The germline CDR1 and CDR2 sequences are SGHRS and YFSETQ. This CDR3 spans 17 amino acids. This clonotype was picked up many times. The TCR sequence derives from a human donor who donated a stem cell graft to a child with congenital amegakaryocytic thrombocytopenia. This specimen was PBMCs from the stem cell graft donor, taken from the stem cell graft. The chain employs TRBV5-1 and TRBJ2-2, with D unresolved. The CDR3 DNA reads TGCGCCAGCAGCCCCGAAGGGTCGATGTTGAGCACCGGGGAGCTGTTTTTT. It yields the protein CASSPEGSMLSTGELFF.